This TCR beta chain was identified in a study of shared clonotypes between healthy human individuals. About the research overall: Donors consisted of two women and a few men between 18 and 49.

TCRdb's copy holds only in-frame clones and misses some; the assay was immunoSEQ multiplex PCR. The repertoire holds some 2,100,000 clones, roughly 95% seen once, with around 0.13% in the top ten. The CDR3 runs to 16 residues. Germline loops: CDR1 SGHTA, CDR2 FQGNSA. Trimming removed 1 base from V and 1 base from J, with 11 bases in between. Sequenced: naive CD4+ T cells sorted from blood. Subset given: CD45RA+ positively selected. This TCR derives from a man between 18 and 35 years old in good health. The V call is TRBV7-2, the J call TRBJ1-5; a possible D gene is TRBD1 (5 bases). The CDR3 sequence is CASSLVLGLSNQPQHF. The CDR3 DNA is TGTGCCAGCAGCTTAGTTCTGGGGCTGAGCAATCAGCCCCAGCATTTT.